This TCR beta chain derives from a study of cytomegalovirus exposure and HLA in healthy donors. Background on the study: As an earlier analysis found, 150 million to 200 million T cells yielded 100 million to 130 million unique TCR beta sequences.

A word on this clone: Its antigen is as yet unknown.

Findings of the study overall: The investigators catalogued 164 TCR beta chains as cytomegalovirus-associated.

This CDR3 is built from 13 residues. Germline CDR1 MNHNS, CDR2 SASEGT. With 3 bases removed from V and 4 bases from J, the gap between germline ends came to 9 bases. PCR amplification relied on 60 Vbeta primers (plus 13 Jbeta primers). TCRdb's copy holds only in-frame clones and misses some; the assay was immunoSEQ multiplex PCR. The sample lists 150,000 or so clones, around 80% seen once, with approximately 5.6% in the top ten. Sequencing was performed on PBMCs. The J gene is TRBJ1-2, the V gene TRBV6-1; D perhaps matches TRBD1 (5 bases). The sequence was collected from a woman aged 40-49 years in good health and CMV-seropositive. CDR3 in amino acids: CASSEEGSYGYTF. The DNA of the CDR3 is TGTGCCAGCAGTGAGGAGGGGAGCTATGGCTACACCTTC.